The clone carrying this T cell receptor (beta chain) was seen a single time. These data are taken from a study of cytomegalovirus exposure and HLA in healthy donors. Trimming shortened V by 3 bases and J by 9 bases, and 20 bases separated the two germline ends. This CDR3 contains 14 residues. CDR1 and CDR2 from the germline V gene are SQVTM and ANQGSEA. Primers included in the PCR were 60 Vbeta and 13 Jbeta primers. Measured with immunoSEQ multiplex PCR; TCRdb has only the in-frame clones, and not every one. The repertoire holds fewer than 140,000 clones, with less than 80% as singletons. The receptor was isolated from a man in his 60s in good health and CMV-seronegative. The chain employs TRBV29-1 and TRBJ1-1; weak D call: TRBD1 (5 bases). Sequenced material: PBMCs. The CDR3 sequence is CSVDSFREVPQAFF. The CDR3 coding sequence is TGCAGCGTTGATAGCTTCAGGGAGGTCCCCCAAGCTTTCTTT.